A selection of T cell receptor beta chains follows, all from one sample in a study of cytomegalovirus exposure and HLA in healthy donors. Sequencing was performed with immunoSEQ multiplex PCR; in TCRdb, only in-frame clones are kept and a portion is missing. The profile shows over 65,000 clones, roughly 80% of them singletons. Material for sequencing was PBMCs. These receptors all stem from a human donor in good health. Each CDR3 is given with its conserved first and last residue. Each record gives: D gene, V gene, J gene, clone size, CDR3 protein, CDR3 DNA. A D gene is named only where the DNA matches it firmly. Rows give clone size only sometimes, using once, few, many, or a class for an expanded clone.

d_call: TRBD2
v_call: TRBV12-5
j_call: TRBJ2-3
clone_size: once
cdr3_aa: CASGQLAGGLTDTQYF
cdr3_nt: TGTGCTAGTGGCCAACTAGCGGGGGGTCTCACAGATACGCAGTATTTT

d_call: TRBD1
v_call: TRBV7-9
j_call: TRBJ1-1
clone_size: -
cdr3_aa: CASRGPGQSLLEAFF
cdr3_nt: TGTGCCAGCAGGGGGCCGGGACAGTCTTTATTGGAAGCTTTCTTT

d_call: -
v_call: TRBV12-2
j_call: TRBJ2-1
clone_size: -
cdr3_aa: CASRPGTRDYNEQFF
cdr3_nt: TGTGCAAGTCGTCCCGGGACTAGGGATTACAATGAGCAGTTCTTC

d_call: TRBD1
v_call: TRBV7-8
j_call: TRBJ1-2
clone_size: -
cdr3_aa: CASGGTGRTLYGYTF
cdr3_nt: TGTGCCAGCGGAGGGACAGGGCGGACCCTCTATGGCTACACCTTC

d_call: -
v_call: TRBV15
j_call: TRBJ1-5
clone_size: -
cdr3_aa: CATSRVPPGQPQHF
cdr3_nt: TGTGCCACCAGCAGAGTTCCTCCGGGTCAGCCCCAGCATTTT

d_call: -
v_call: TRBV19
j_call: TRBJ2-5
clone_size: -
cdr3_aa: CASSPLPGLETQYF
cdr3_nt: TGTGCCAGTAGCCCCCTCCCGGGGTTAGAGACCCAGTACTTC

d_call: TRBD1
v_call: TRBV7-2
j_call: TRBJ1-5
clone_size: -
cdr3_aa: CASSSWDREYSNQPQHF
cdr3_nt: TGTGCCAGCAGTTCGTGGGACAGGGAGTATAGCAATCAGCCCCAGCATTTT

d_call: TRBD1
v_call: TRBV5-4
j_call: TRBJ1-2
clone_size: -
cdr3_aa: CASRPNQGVYGYTF
cdr3_nt: TGTGCCAGCAGACCCAACCAGGGGGTCTATGGCTACACCTTC

d_call: -
v_call: TRBV11-2
j_call: TRBJ1-2
clone_size: -
cdr3_aa: CASSLVGRGYGYTF
cdr3_nt: TGTGCCAGCAGCTTAGTGGGCAGGGGCTATGGCTACACCTTC

d_call: -
v_call: TRBV6-5
j_call: TRBJ1-2
clone_size: -
cdr3_aa: CASSYDAPSGAGYTF
cdr3_nt: TGTGCCAGCAGTTACGACGCCCCGAGTGGGGCCGGCTACACCTTC

d_call: TRBD1
v_call: TRBV5-1
j_call: TRBJ2-7
clone_size: -
cdr3_aa: CASSPDRVYEQYF
cdr3_nt: TGCGCCAGCAGCCCCGACAGGGTTTACGAGCAGTACTTC

d_call: -
v_call: TRBV9
j_call: TRBJ2-5
clone_size: -
cdr3_aa: CASSVDPAAQETQYF
cdr3_nt: TGTGCCAGCAGCGTAGACCCAGCGGCCCAAGAGACCCAGTACTTC

d_call: -
v_call: TRBV5-1
j_call: TRBJ1-3
clone_size: -
cdr3_aa: CASSLGRGARGNTIYF
cdr3_nt: TGCGCCAGCAGCTTGGGCCGGGGGGCAAGAGGAAACACCATATATTTT

d_call: TRBD2
v_call: TRBV4-1
j_call: TRBJ2-7
clone_size: -
cdr3_aa: CASSTAGGERSYEQYF
cdr3_nt: TGCGCCAGCAGCACCGCGGGGGGCGAACGATCCTACGAGCAGTACTTC

d_call: -
v_call: TRBV6-5
j_call: TRBJ1-2
clone_size: -
cdr3_aa: CASSYAGANYGYTF
cdr3_nt: TGTGCCAGCAGTTACGCAGGGGCTAACTATGGCTACACCTTC

d_call: -
v_call: TRBV27
j_call: TRBJ1-6
clone_size: -
cdr3_aa: CASSLSPPGYNSPLHF
cdr3_nt: TGTGCCAGCAGTTTATCCCCCCCGGGATATAATTCACCCCTCCACTTT

d_call: -
v_call: TRBV2
j_call: TRBJ2-2
clone_size: once
cdr3_aa: CASSDWGRNTGELFF
cdr3_nt: TGTGCCAGCAGTGATTGGGGGCGAAACACCGGGGAGCTGTTTTTT

d_call: TRBD1
v_call: TRBV19
j_call: TRBJ2-1
clone_size: -
cdr3_aa: CASSHDRGPYNEQFF
cdr3_nt: TGTGCCAGTAGTCACGACAGGGGGCCGTACAATGAGCAGTTCTTC

d_call: -
v_call: TRBV6-6
j_call: TRBJ2-7
clone_size: -
cdr3_aa: CASSPTGPSYEQYF
cdr3_nt: TGTGCCAGCAGTCCTACAGGTCCCTCCTACGAGCAGTACTTC

d_call: TRBD2
v_call: TRBV10-2
j_call: TRBJ2-3
clone_size: once
cdr3_aa: CASGGGGSADTQYF
cdr3_nt: TGCGCCAGCGGTGGCGGGGGGAGCGCAGATACGCAGTATTTT

d_call: TRBD2
v_call: TRBV27
j_call: TRBJ2-5
clone_size: -
cdr3_aa: CASSPQFFSGGASFETQYF
cdr3_nt: TGTGCCAGCAGTCCCCAGTTTTTCAGCGGGGGGGCCTCTTTTGAGACCCAGTACTTC

d_call: TRBD2
v_call: TRBV5-1
j_call: TRBJ2-7
clone_size: few
cdr3_aa: CASSFLAGGYEQYF
cdr3_nt: TGCGCCAGCAGCTTTCTAGCGGGGGGCTACGAGCAGTACTTC

d_call: -
v_call: TRBV7-9
j_call: TRBJ2-5
clone_size: -
cdr3_aa: CASSPWGGSQETQYF
cdr3_nt: TGTGCCAGCAGCCCCTGGGGTGGGAGTCAAGAGACCCAGTACTTC

d_call: TRBD2
v_call: TRBV30
j_call: TRBJ2-5
clone_size: once
cdr3_aa: CAWSETSGGTETQYF
cdr3_nt: TGTGCCTGGAGTGAGACTAGCGGGGGGACAGAGACCCAGTACTTC

d_call: -
v_call: TRBV6-5
j_call: TRBJ2-7
clone_size: -
cdr3_aa: CASSSGFGQGYEQYF
cdr3_nt: TGTGCCAGCAGTTCGGGGTTCGGGCAGGGGTACGAGCAGTACTTC

d_call: -
v_call: TRBV7-8
j_call: TRBJ2-3
clone_size: -
cdr3_aa: CASGRNRGDTQYF
cdr3_nt: TGTGCCAGCGGGAGGAACCGAGGAGATACGCAGTATTTT

d_call: -
v_call: TRBV7-9
j_call: TRBJ2-7
clone_size: -
cdr3_aa: CASSLDRGTHEQYF
cdr3_nt: TGTGCCAGCAGCTTAGATCGGGGTACCCACGAGCAGTACTTC

d_call: -
v_call: TRBV5-1
j_call: TRBJ1-2
clone_size: -
cdr3_aa: CASSPRPGAPSDYGYTF
cdr3_nt: TGCGCCAGCAGCCCCAGGCCAGGCGCTCCGTCGGACTATGGCTACACCTTC

d_call: -
v_call: TRBV5-6
j_call: TRBJ1-3
clone_size: -
cdr3_aa: CASSFSPGAGNTIYF
cdr3_nt: TGTGCCAGCAGCTTTTCCCCAGGGGCTGGAAACACCATATATTTT

d_call: TRBD2
v_call: TRBV19
j_call: TRBJ2-1
clone_size: -
cdr3_aa: CASSPQLAWNEQFF
cdr3_nt: TGTGCCAGTAGTCCCCAACTAGCGTGGAATGAGCAGTTCTTC